Presented here are 30 T cell receptor beta chains from one specimen sequenced in a study of blood T cells in healthy people across ages. A second about 7 to 12 cycle PCR used barcoded and J-beta primers. MiXCR was run by TCRdb on the 5' RACE reads, yielding one entry per CDR3 protein. The table has 950,000 to 1,200,000 distinct CDR3 sequences, 35% to 45% seen once. Input material: blood. The receptor set was obtained from a man between 18 and 29 years old in good health.

This clonotype was counted only a few times. V gene TRBV20-1 combines with J gene TRBJ1-1; TRBD1 matches 9 bases. Germline V gene sequence: CDR1 DFQATT, CDR2 SNEGSKA (reference sequence). Trimming took 1 base from V and 0 from J; bases not matched to a gene: 12. This CDR3 has 18 amino acids. The CDR3 is CSARGSPGQGRLNTEAFF. CDR3 DNA: TGCAGTGCTAGAGGTTCTCCGGGACAGGGCCGTTTGAACACTGAAGCTTTCTTT.

This clonotype was observed a handful of times. The chain joins TRBV4-3 to TRBJ2-7; 7 positions match TRBD2. Losses at the gene ends were 0 bases for V and 3 bases for J; bases not matched to a gene: 5. The germline V gene has CDR1 LGHNA and CDR2 YSLEER. The CDR3 consists of 15 residues. The chain's CDR3 is CASSQDRASGYEQYF. CDR3 DNA sequence: TGCGCCAGCAGCCAAGATCGGGCTAGCGGCTACGAGCAGTACTTC.

The rearrangement joins TRBV12-3 or TRBV12-4 to TRBJ2-3; TRBD2 matches 15 bases. Trimming removed 5 bases from V and 13 bases from J; junction bases left unmatched: 7. The CDR3 spans 14 residues. Here the CDR3 reads CASSPGLAGGKEYF. The CDR3, as DNA: TGTGCCAGCAGTCCGGGACTAGCGGGGGGCAAAGAGTATTTT.

This chain connects TRBV9 to TRBJ2-5; perhaps D is TRBD1 or TRBD2 (5 bases each). V lost 0 bases and J lost 11, with 20 bases in between. The CDR3 sequence is 15 residues long. Germline loops: CDR1 SGDLS, CDR2 YYNGEE. The CDR3 sequence: CASSVGGRLDNEQYF. The CDR3 DNA sequence: TGTGCCAGCAGCGTAGGAGGGCGGCTGGACAATGAGCAGTACTTC. The full variable domain, with the rest looked up from reference TRBV9 and TRBJ2-5, is DSGVTQTPKHLITATGQRVTLRCSPRSGDLSVYWYQQSLDQGLQFLIQYYNGEERAKGNILERFSAQQFPDLHSELNLSSLELGDSALYFCASSVGGRLDNEQYFGPGTRLLVL.

The CDR3 DNA reads TGTGCCAGCAGCTCGGTACACAATGAGCAGTTCTTC. Protein product: CASSSVHNEQFF. V usage is TRBV28 and J usage is TRBJ2-1; D call uncertain. Trimming cost V 6 bases and J 5 bases, with 8 bases left between them. Germline lookup yields CDR1 MDHEN and CDR2 SYDVKM. The CDR3 covers 12 residues. The entire variable domain, with the rest obtained from reference TRBV28 and TRBJ2-1, is as follows: DVKVTQSSRYLVKRTGEKVFLECVQDMDHENMFWYRQDPGLGLRLIYFSYDVKMKEKGDIPEGYSVSREKKERFSLILESASTNQTSMYLCASSSVHNEQFFGPGTRLTVL.

This clonotype has a handful of counts. The chain couples TRBV10-2 to TRBJ1-1; TRBD1 matches 10 bases. Germline V gene lookup returns CDR1 WSHSY and CDR2 SAAADI. CDR3 length: 14 amino acids. The J segment lost 1 base and the V segment lost 8 bases, leaving 4 bases of the junction unmatched. The CDR3 region is CASWDRGGNTEAFF. Here the CDR3 DNA reads TGCGCCAGCTGGGACAGGGGAGGGAACACTGAAGCTTTCTTT.

This clonotype occurred a few times. The chain employs TRBV2 and TRBJ1-4; D gene ambiguous. Per germline, CDR1 SNHLY and CDR2 FYNNEI. Trimming removed 6 bases at V and 1 base at J, with 12 bases between. CDR3 length equals 15 residues. In nucleotides, the CDR3 is TGTGCCAGCAGGGGAAGGGAGCGAACTAATGAAAAACTGTTTTTT. Amino acids: CASRGRERTNEKLFF.

This clonotype was seen a few times. The chain recombines TRBV5-1 with TRBJ2-7; 10 bases are shared with TRBD1. After removal of 0 bases from V and 3 bases from J, the junction contained 9 bases not matched to a gene. The CDR3 is made up of 17 amino acids. Germline V gene sequence: CDR1 SGHRS, CDR2 YFSETQ. CDR3 in amino acids: CASSLGTLGQGFYEQYF. The DNA of the CDR3 is TGCGCCAGCAGCTTGGGAACCTTGGGACAGGGGTTCTACGAGCAGTACTTC.

J is TRBJ1-1 and V is TRBV4-1; weak D call: TRBD1 (6 bases). V lost 4 bases to trimming and J lost 11 bases, with 23 bases between them. The germline V gene has CDR1 MGHRA and CDR2 YSYEKL. This CDR3 is 15 amino acids long. CDR3 DNA: TGCGCCAGCAGCCCCCTCCCGACAGGCCCTTATGCGGCTTTCTTT. It codes for CASSPLPTGPYAAFF.

The rearrangement joins TRBV20-1 to TRBJ2-7; D remains unclear. Germline CDR1 and CDR2: DFQATT and SNEGSKA (reference sequence). The CDR3 covers 14 residues. Trimming shortened V by 5 bases and J by 2 bases, and 16 bases separated the two germline ends. The CDR3 sequence is CSAGRAAIPYEQYF. CDR3 nucleotides: TGCAGTGCTGGACGGGCGGCCATCCCCTACGAGCAGTACTTC.

The table lists this clonotype with a few counts. This chain links TRBV20-1 with TRBJ1-1; D perhaps matches TRBD1 (5 bases). Germline V gene sequence: CDR1 DFQATT, CDR2 SNEGSKA (reference sequence). There are 14 residues in the CDR3. Trimming stripped 4 bases from V and 5 bases from J, with 17 bases between. Here the CDR3 reads CSATPGRQGTEAFF. The CDR3 DNA is TGCAGTGCTACTCCGGGACGCCAAGGAACTGAAGCTTTCTTT.

This clonotype was seen a few times. CDR3: CSARDVQAYNEQFF. CDR3 nucleotide sequence: TGCAGTGCTAGAGACGTACAGGCTTACAATGAGCAGTTCTTC. The chain carries TRBV20-1 and TRBJ2-1; D is perhaps TRBD1 (5 bases). V lost 0 bases, J lost 4 bases, and 10 bases lay in between. Germline V gene data show CDR1 as DFQATT and CDR2 as SNEGSKA (reference sequence). The CDR3 has 14 residues.

This rearrangement joins TRBV28 to TRBJ2-3; no clear D gene. The germline V and J ends were trimmed by 4 bases and 4 bases, with 9 bases remaining between them. Germline V gives CDR1 MDHEN, CDR2 SYDVKM. This CDR3 spans 13 amino acids. CDR3 DNA: TGTGCCAGCAGTTCTGTGATGTCAGATACGCAGTATTTT. Amino acid sequence: CASSSVMSDTQYF. Together with reference TRBV28 and TRBJ2-3, the CDR3 gives the full variable domain: DVKVTQSSRYLVKRTGEKVFLECVQDMDHENMFWYRQDPGLGLRLIYFSYDVKMKEKGDIPEGYSVSREKKERFSLILESASTNQTSMYLCASSSVMSDTQYFGPGTRLTVL.

CDR3 residues: CATSDLSGRREEQYF. As DNA, the CDR3 is TGTGCCACCAGTGATCTATCCGGGAGGCGTGAGGAGCAGTACTTC. The V call is TRBV24-1, the J call TRBJ2-5; TRBD2 matches 7 bases. CDR3 size: 15 residues. V trimming: 3 bases; J trimming: 11 bases; junction bases outside the gene matches: 14. In germline, CDR1 is KGHDR, CDR2 SFDVKD.

This clonotype was seen more than once but under ten times. This chain connects TRBV27 to TRBJ2-7; D not resolved. This CDR3 is built from 13 residues. CDR1 is MNHEY and CDR2 is SMNVEV in the germline V gene (reference sequence). The germline V and J ends were trimmed by 5 bases and 3 bases, with 11 bases remaining between them. This CDR3 is CASSVFTGYEQYF. The CDR3 region has the DNA TGTGCCAGCAGTGTATTTACGGGCTACGAGCAGTACTTC.

The rearrangement joins TRBV6-5 to TRBJ2-7; D might be TRBD2 (6 bases). The CDR3 runs to 17 residues. CDR1 and CDR2 (germline): MNHEY, SVGAGI. V was shortened by 4 bases and J by 7 bases, with 26 bases between the two germline ends. The CDR3 sequence is CASSFRRGSSSYNEQYF. As DNA, the CDR3 is TGTGCCAGCAGTTTCCGCCGGGGGAGTAGCTCCTACAATGAGCAGTACTTC.

This clonotype has only a few counts. The chain carries TRBV5-1 and TRBJ2-3; possibly TRBD1 or TRBD2 for D (5 bases each). V lost 2 bases and J lost 0, with 16 bases in between. Germline V gene data show CDR1 as SGHRS and CDR2 as YFSETQ. The CDR3 loop spans 17 amino acids. The CDR3 region has the DNA TGCGCCAGCAGCTTCTCTGAGGGGACCACTAGCACAGATACGCAGTATTTT. Its translation: CASSFSEGTTSTDTQYF.

The gene calls are TRBV6-6 and TRBJ1-5; TRBD1 matches at 10 bases. After removal of 6 bases from V and 4 bases from J, the junction contained 12 bases not matched to a gene. In germline, CDR1 is MNHNY, CDR2 SVGAGI (reference sequence). The CDR3 covers 17 residues. In DNA, the CDR3 is TGTGCCAGCAGCTCCTATCGGACAGGGGGAATGAATCAGCCCCAGCATTTT. Encoded protein: CASSSYRTGGMNQPQHF.

The J gene is TRBJ2-3, the V gene TRBV12-3 or TRBV12-4; no reliable D call. V was clipped by 8 bases and J by 4 bases, with 10 bases between them. The CDR3 totals 12 residues. This CDR3 reads CASSVRADTQYF. The CDR3 coding sequence is TGTGCCAGCTCAGTGAGAGCAGATACGCAGTATTTT.

The chain employs TRBV7-9 and TRBJ1-1; 8 positions match TRBD1. V dropped 5 bases and J dropped 4; count of bases not matched to a gene: 6. The length of the CDR3 is 14 residues. Germline V gene sequence: CDR1 SEHNR, CDR2 FQNEAQ (reference sequence). The CDR3 bases are TGTGCCAGCAGCACGCGGACAGGGCCCACTGAAGCTTTCTTT. The encoded protein is CASSTRTGPTEAFF. The full variable domain, with the rest looked up from reference TRBV7-9 and TRBJ1-1, is DTGVSQNPRHKITKRGQNVTFRCDPISEHNRLYWYRQTLGQGPEFLTYFQNEAQLEKSRLLSDRFSAERPKGSFSTLEIQRTEQGDSAMYLCASSTRTGPTEAFFGQGTRLTVV.

Of note for this clonotype: An end of the junction does not agree with germline; a read error may underlie this. This sequence joins TRBV20-1 and TRBJ2-7; tentatively, D is TRBD1 (6 bases). The CDR3 runs to 15 residues. Germline V gene data show CDR1 as DFQATT and CDR2 as SNEGSKA (reference sequence). This chain's CDR3 is CGASRTQGSSYEQYF. The CDR3 nucleotides are TGCGGTGCTAGCCGAACACAGGGTAGCTCCTACGAGCAGTACTTC.

The chain couples TRBV4-3 to TRBJ2-3, with 9 bases fitting TRBD1. Trimming took 0 bases from V and 6 from J; bases not matched to a gene: 10. Germline-derived CDR1 and CDR2 are LGHNA and YSLEER. The CDR3 consists of 17 residues. The CDR3 loop reads CASSQEEQGALSDTQYF. As DNA, the CDR3 is TGCGCCAGCAGCCAAGAAGAACAGGGGGCTCTTTCGGATACGCAGTATTTT.

This chain joins TRBV2 and TRBJ1-2; maybe TRBD1 (6 bases). V lost 6 bases and J lost 2, with 13 bases in between. Germline CDR1 SNHLY, CDR2 FYNNEI. The CDR3 extends over 14 amino acids. Here the CDR3 DNA reads TGTGCCAGCAGCGGGGACACAAGGAACTATGGCTACACCTTC. Protein: CASSGDTRNYGYTF.

CDR3 in amino acids: CATSKGGLNTEAFF. The CDR3, as DNA: TGTGCCACCAGCAAGGGAGGGCTGAACACTGAAGCTTTCTTT. The genes are TRBV15 and TRBJ1-1, with D unclear. Germline values: CDR1 LNHNV, CDR2 YYDKDF (reference sequence). The V and J ends lost 4 bases and 0 bases respectively, with 9 bases between them. The CDR3 runs 14 residues.

A few counts support this clonotype. V is TRBV27 and J is TRBJ2-7; unclear D gene. Germline V lookup: CDR1 MNHEY, CDR2 SMNVEV (reference sequence). The CDR3 sequence is 14 residues long. V was cut by 5 bases and J by 7 bases, with 18 bases left in between. The CDR3 loop reads CASSVSASWNEQYF. The CDR3 nucleotides read TGTGCCAGCAGTGTTTCGGCATCGTGGAATGAGCAGTACTTC.

A few counts support this clonotype. The chain has TRBV7-3 and TRBJ2-3, with TRBD2 identical over 9 bases. Germline lookup yields CDR1 SGHTA and CDR2 FQGTGA. CDR3 size: 15 residues. The V gene end was trimmed by 1 base and the J gene end by 2 bases; junction bases not matched to a gene: 1. CDR3 DNA: TGTGCCAGCAGCTTAAGCGGGGGGGACACAGATACGCAGTATTTT. Its protein product is CASSLSGGDTDTQYF.

The chain joins TRBV12-3 or TRBV12-4 to TRBJ1-2, with 8 positions matching TRBD1. V was clipped by 5 bases and J by 7 bases; unmatched bases: 9. The CDR3 sequence is 14 residues long. The DNA of the CDR3 is TGTGCCAGCAGTGCCCAGGGGGCAGTACTTGGCTACACCTTC. Translating gives CASSAQGAVLGYTF.

The V and J genes are TRBV12-3 or TRBV12-4 and TRBJ1-1, with D hard to call. The CDR3 has 14 amino acids. Trimming pared 2 bases from V and 4 bases from J, leaving 11 bases between. The DNA of the CDR3 is TGTGCCAGCAGTTTATCCTCGGGGTCCACTGAAGCTTTCTTT. Translated: CASSLSSGSTEAFF.

This chain uses TRBV4-3 with TRBJ2-2; weak D call: TRBD1 (6 bases). The CDR3 has 16 amino acids. V shed 4 bases and J shed 3 bases, with 15 bases lying between them. CDR1 and CDR2 from the germline V gene are LGHNA and YSLEER. The CDR3 coding sequence is TGCGCCAGCAGCCTCCGACAGGAACCTTACACCGGGGAGCTGTTTTTT. It specifies CASSLRQEPYTGELFF.

This clonotype has just a few counts. V usage is TRBV29-1 and J usage is TRBJ2-2; 7 positions agree with TRBD1. The V gene's germline CDR1 is SQVTM and CDR2 ANQGSEA. With 7 bases clipped from V and 0 bases from J, the junction kept 5 bases outside the gene matches. This CDR3 region has 14 residues. This chain's CDR3 is CSAGQETNTGELFF. The CDR3 coding sequence is TGCAGCGCCGGACAGGAGACGAACACCGGGGAGCTGTTTTTT.